These 10 T cell receptor beta chains were all obtained from the same sample, sequenced in a study of T-cell reconstitution after alpha-beta-depleted transplantation in children. Unique molecular identifiers were incorporated into the prepared TCRbeta library. TCRdb passed the PCR reads through MiXCR, listing each CDR3 protein once. The sample holds 200,000 to 250,000 distinct CDR3 sequences, approximately 9.9% seen once. The source was PBMCs from the stem cell graft donor, collected from the stem cell graft. The receptors originated from a human donor who donated a stem cell graft to a child with SCID.

This clonotype was counted at least ten times. The rearrangement uses TRBV10-3 and TRBJ2-7; no clear D. The CDR3 is 12 amino acids. Germline lookup yields CDR1 ENHRY and CDR2 SYGVKD. V was trimmed by 8 bases and J by 2 bases, leaving 10 bases between them. CDR3 nucleotides: TGTGCCATCGGAGCCAACCCCTACGAGCAGTACTTC. It encodes CAIGANPYEQYF.

The rearrangement joins TRBV20-1 to TRBJ1-1; TRBD1 matches at 9 bases. CDR3 length: 16 amino acids. The V gene end was trimmed by 0 bases and the J gene end by 2 bases; junction bases not matched to a gene: 7. Germline-derived CDR1 and CDR2 are DFQATT and SNEGSKA (reference sequence). CDR3 sequence: CSARDFRDRVNTEAFF. CDR3 coding DNA: TGCAGTGCTAGAGATTTCCGGGACAGGGTAAACACTGAAGCTTTCTTT.

Worth noting for this clonotype: It may be a read error: a sequence one base away is much more abundant. The J gene is TRBJ2-7, the V gene TRBV5-1, with a possible D match to TRBD2 (5 bases). Between the trimmed V and J ends, which lost 2 bases and 5 bases, there was a span of 20 bases. The CDR3 length is 16 residues. From germline, CDR1 is SGHRS and CDR2 YFSETQ. This CDR3 is CASSFAGVAPWHEQYF. The CDR3 nucleotides are TGCGCCAGCAGCTTCGCCGGGGTAGCTCCATGGCACGAGCAGTACTTC.

This clonotype has a count of ten or more. The chain uses TRBV5-1 and TRBJ2-5, with 9 bases matching TRBD2. The germline gives CDR1 SGHRS, CDR2 YFSETQ. V gave up 1 base and J gave up 6 bases; unmatched junction bases: 10. This CDR3 region has 16 residues. CDR3 amino acids: CASSLSSGGLFKTQYF. The CDR3 bases are TGCGCCAGCAGCTTGTCGAGCGGGGGGCTTTTTAAGACCCAGTACTTC.

Ten or more counts support this clonotype. V is TRBV24-1 and J is TRBJ2-1; possibly TRBD2 for D (6 bases). From germline, CDR1 is KGHDR and CDR2 SFDVKD. CDR3 length: 15 residues. The V end lost 10 bases, the J end lost 4 bases, and 19 bases lay between the germline ends. The CDR3 is CATSPAGRGYNEQFF. The CDR3 coding sequence is TGTGCCACGAGCCCCGCCGGGAGAGGTTACAATGAGCAGTTCTTC.

On this clonotype: A much bigger clone sits one base away, suggesting this may be a read error. The V gene is TRBV28, the J gene TRBJ2-3, with 9 bases lining up with TRBD1. The CDR3 runs 16 residues. The germline V gene encodes CDR1 MDHEN and CDR2 SYDVKM. The CDR3 DNA reads as TGTGCCAGCAGTCTACGGACAGGGGATGAAACAGATACGCAGTCTTTT. The encoded protein is CASSLRTGDETDTQSF.

The chain uses TRBV5-1 and TRBJ1-3; D is unresolved. V shed 0 bases and J shed 2 bases, with 9 bases lying between them. In germline, CDR1 is SGHRS, CDR2 YFSETQ. The CDR3 has 15 amino acids. The CDR3 reads CASSLDSMAGNTIYF. The DNA for the CDR3 is TGCGCCAGCAGCTTGGACAGCATGGCTGGAAACACCATATATTTT.

In its sample, this clonotype was seen many times. The chain joins TRBV21-1 to TRBJ2-1; the tabulated D call, TRBD1, remains unverified against the DNA. TRBV21-1 is assigned pseudogene status. This CDR3 is 17 amino acids long. The CDR3 sequence: CASSKDWGQGGHNEQFF. CDR3 coding DNA: TGTGCCAGCAGCAAAGATTGGGGCCAGGGGGGACACAATGAGCAGTTCTTC.

This clonotype was observed many times. The genes are TRBV5-5 and TRBJ1-2; TRBD1 matches 11 bases. The germline gives CDR1 SGHKS, CDR2 YYEKEE (reference sequence). J was trimmed by 3 bases and V by 5 bases; bases with no gene match: 6. The CDR3 extends over 15 amino acids. In DNA form, the CDR3 reads TGTGCCAGCAGGCCTCCGGGACAGGGGGACTATGGCTACACCTTC. Protein sequence: CASRPPGQGDYGYTF.

This clonotype showed up many times. V is TRBV12-3 or TRBV12-4 and J is TRBJ2-2; D call uncertain. This CDR3 has 14 amino acids. Trimming removed 7 bases at V and 3 bases at J, with 12 bases between. The CDR3 reads CASNPRGYTGELFF. As DNA, the CDR3 is TGTGCCAGCAATCCCAGAGGCTACACCGGGGAGCTGTTTTTT.